This note documents a single TCR beta chain sequence. Sequencing of TCR beta was carried out in blood CD8+ and CD4+ T cells. This record belongs to a study of CD8 T cells in Susac syndrome. The germline V gene encodes CDR1 MNHEY and CDR2 SMNVEV (reference sequence). Trimming pared 8 bases from V and 0 bases from J, leaving 10 bases between. This CDR3 has 13 residues. It was with random hexamers that 0.5 to 1 ug RNA was reverse transcribed. TCRdb re-analysed the immunoSEQ multiplex PCR reads in MiXCR, keeping a single row per CDR3 protein. The sample includes more than 110,000 distinct CDR3 sequences, 94% of them seen just once.

This clonotype originated in a human donor in good health. The sample taken for sequencing was CD8+ T cells from PBMCs. The chain has TRBV27 and TRBJ1-1; D is perhaps TRBD1 (5 bases). The CDR3 nucleotides read TGTGCCAGCTGCCAGGGTATGAACACTGAAGCTTTCTTT. Its protein product is CASCQGMNTEAFF.